The 30 T cell receptor beta chains below were found in one sample sequenced in a study of cytomegalovirus exposure and HLA in healthy donors. Produced via immunoSEQ multiplex PCR; TCRdb's table is partial and in-frame only. The table shows about 310,000 clones, with nearly 90% occurring only once. The sample comprised PBMCs. Receptors were obtained from a man aged 25 to 45 in good health and CMV-seronegative.

The rearrangement links TRBV10-1 to TRBJ2-3; D unresolved. CDR1 and CDR2 (germline): WNHNN, SYGVQD (reference sequence). The CDR3 covers 13 residues. V lost 5 bases to trimming and J lost 6 bases, with 12 bases between them. The CDR3 nucleotides read TGCGCCAGCAGTCGCGCGGCCGCTGATACGCAGTATTTT. Its translation is CASSRAAADTQYF.

The chain recombines TRBV5-8 with TRBJ2-7, with D possibly being TRBD1 (5 bases). CDR1 and CDR2 from the germline V gene are SGHTS and YDEGEE. The length of the CDR3 is 12 residues. V was trimmed by 2 bases and J by 4 bases, leaving 7 bases between them. CDR3: CASSFQGYEQYF. In DNA form, the CDR3 reads TGTGCCAGCAGCTTTCAGGGATACGAGCAGTACTTC.

The count of this clone is one. The chain joins TRBV27 to TRBJ2-7; D might be TRBD1 (7 bases). V shed 4 bases and J shed 3 bases, with 19 bases lying between them. Germline CDR1 is MNHEY and CDR2 is SMNVEV (reference sequence). The CDR3 runs to 16 residues. CDR3 sequence reads: CASSYFRGATDYEQYF. The CDR3 DNA is TGTGCCAGCAGTTACTTCAGGGGGGCCACTGACTACGAGCAGTACTTC.

This clone was seen a few times. The chain carries TRBV5-8 and TRBJ1-5; D is uncertain. Germline V gives CDR1 SGHTS, CDR2 YDEGEE. V was trimmed by 0 bases and J by 6 bases, leaving 10 bases between them. The length of the CDR3 is 14 residues. The CDR3 region is CASSLEQYSQPQHF. CDR3 nucleotides: TGTGCCAGCAGCTTGGAACAGTATAGTCAGCCCCAGCATTTT.

This clone was detected only a few times. The V gene is TRBV5-8, the J gene TRBJ1-1, with TRBD1 matching over 7 bases. V was pared by 1 base and J by 0 bases, with 6 bases of the junction left unmatched. This CDR3 has 16 residues. Germline CDR1 is SGHTS and CDR2 is YDEGEE. Written as DNA, the CDR3 is TGTGCCAGCAGCTTGTTGACAGGGAGATTGAACACTGAAGCTTTCTTT. Translation: CASSLLTGRLNTEAFF.

J is TRBJ1-2 and V is TRBV9, with no clear D. The CDR3 runs 15 residues. Germline-derived CDR1 and CDR2 are SGDLS and YYNGEE. Deletions cut 0 bases from V and 8 bases from J, with 17 bases between. The CDR3 DNA reads as TGTGCCAGCAGCGTAGAAAATCGGGGTTGGAGAGGCTACACCTTC. Its protein is CASSVENRGWRGYTF. Supplemented by reference TRBV9 and TRBJ1-2, the full variable domain reads DSGVTQTPKHLITATGQRVTLRCSPRSGDLSVYWYQQSLDQGLQFLIQYYNGEERAKGNILERFSAQQFPDLHSELNLSSLELGDSALYFCASSVENRGWRGYTFGSGTRLTVV.

This clone was recorded once. The rearrangement links TRBV18 to TRBJ1-2; 7 bases line up with TRBD1. Germline CDR1 KGHSH, CDR2 LQKENI. The V gene end was trimmed by 2 bases and the J gene end by 6 bases; junction bases not matched to a gene: 6. The CDR3 runs to 14 residues. As DNA, the CDR3 is TGTGCCAGCTCACCAAACAGGGGTGAGAATGGCTACACCTTC. This encodes CASSPNRGENGYTF.

This chain uses TRBV5-6 with TRBJ2-3; TRBD1 might be the D (6 bases). Germline lookup yields CDR1 SGHDT and CDR2 YYEEEE. The CDR3 length is 13 residues. Trimming pared 4 bases from V and 2 bases from J, leaving 8 bases between. This CDR3 is CASSDRPTDTQYF. The CDR3 DNA is TGTGCCAGCAGCGACAGGCCCACAGATACGCAGTATTTT.

The chain combines TRBV9 with TRBJ1-3; 7 positions agree with TRBD1. Germline CDR1 SGDLS, CDR2 YYNGEE. CDR3 length equals 15 residues. After removal of 2 bases from V and 3 bases from J, the junction contained 5 bases not matched to a gene. The CDR3 sequence: CASSVAGDSGNTIYF. CDR3 bases: TGTGCCAGCAGCGTTGCAGGGGACAGTGGAAACACCATATATTTT.

This clone was seen more than once but under ten times. The rearrangement uses TRBV27 and TRBJ1-2; 7 bases agree with TRBD1. With 0 bases clipped from V and 3 bases from J, the junction kept 10 bases outside the gene matches. Germline lookup yields CDR1 MNHEY and CDR2 SMNVEV (reference sequence). The CDR3 is 17 residues long. CDR3 nucleotide sequence: TGTGCCAGCAGTTTATCGATTGGGGACAGTCGAGACTATGGCTACACCTTC. Protein: CASSLSIGDSRDYGYTF.

The rearrangement uses TRBV18 and TRBJ1-5, with a possible D match to TRBD1 (6 bases). Germline lookup yields CDR1 KGHSH and CDR2 LQKENI. The CDR3 has 14 residues. V was pared by 4 bases and J by 1 base, with 8 bases between. CDR3 protein: CASSLTGSNQPQHF. In DNA form, the CDR3 reads TGTGCCAGCTCACTTACAGGGAGCAATCAGCCCCAGCATTTT.

The gene calls are TRBV9 and TRBJ2-3; possibly TRBD2 for D (5 bases). V lost 0 bases and J 8 bases, leaving 25 bases between the germline ends. The CDR3 runs to 18 residues. From germline, CDR1 is SGDLS and CDR2 YYNGEE. The CDR3 loop reads CASSVGGWKAGGPGTQYF. Here the CDR3 DNA reads TGTGCCAGCAGCGTAGGAGGGTGGAAGGCGGGTGGGCCTGGTACGCAGTATTTT.

V and J are TRBV5-1 and TRBJ1-1; D gene ambiguous. The CDR3 has 15 residues. CDR1 SGHRS and CDR2 YFSETQ come from the germline V gene. Trimming pared 4 bases from V and 0 bases from J, leaving 13 bases between. The CDR3 is CASSDNPSMNTEAFF. CDR3 DNA: TGCGCCAGCAGCGACAACCCGAGCATGAACACTGAAGCTTTCTTT. Based on the CDR3 plus reference TRBV5-1 and TRBJ1-1, the full variable domain is KAGVTQTPRYLIKTRGQQVTLSCSPISGHRSVSWYQQTPGQGLQFLFEYFSETQRNKGNFPGRFSGRQFSNSRSEMNVSTLELGDSALYLCASSDNPSMNTEAFFGQGTRLTVV.

This clone is a singleton in its sample. This rearrangement joins TRBV5-1 to TRBJ1-1, with a weak D call TRBD1 (5 bases). The CDR3 is 16 amino acids. CDR1 is SGHRS and CDR2 is YFSETQ in the germline V gene. The V end was cut by 1 base, the J end by 3 bases, with 16 bases between. CDR3 bases: TGCGCCAGCAGCTTGAATCGGGGGAGAAGAGACACTGAAGCTTTCTTT. Its protein is CASSLNRGRRDTEAFF.

The V and J genes are TRBV5-6 and TRBJ1-2; TRBD1 matches at 8 bases. From germline, CDR1 is SGHDT and CDR2 YYEEEE. V was pared by 7 bases and J by 5 bases, with 10 bases of the junction left unmatched. This CDR3 region has 14 residues. The CDR3 sequence: CASCLGRTGYGYTF. CDR3 nucleotide sequence: TGTGCCAGCTGCCTGGGTAGGACAGGGTATGGCTACACCTTC.

This clone was counted only a few times. This chain joins TRBV19 and TRBJ1-5; TRBD1 is a possible D gene (5 bases). Germline V gene data show CDR1 as LNHDA and CDR2 as SQIVND (reference sequence). The CDR3 runs 14 residues. V was trimmed by 7 bases and J by 2 bases, leaving 12 bases between them. The CDR3 region is CASTRGGGNQPQHF. The CDR3, as DNA: TGTGCCAGTACTAGGGGTGGTGGCAATCAGCCCCAGCATTTT. The full variable domain, its missing parts supplied by reference TRBV19 and TRBJ1-5, is DGGITQSPKYLFRKEGQNVTLSCEQNLNHDAMYWYRQDPGQGLRLIYYSQIVNDFQKGDIAEGYSVSREKKESFPLTVTSAQKNPTAFYLCASTRGGGNQPQHFGDGTRLSIL.

This clone was recorded a few times. The chain couples TRBV30 to TRBJ2-2; TRBD1 aligns across 9 bases. This CDR3 spans 14 amino acids. CDR1 is GTSNPN, CDR2 SVGIG, per germline (reference sequence). With V trimmed by 3 bases and J by 5 bases, 4 bases remained unmatched. In DNA form, the CDR3 reads TGTGCCTGGAGAACAGGGGGCCGGACCGGGGAGCTGTTTTTT. Translation: CAWRTGGRTGELFF.

The chain recombines TRBV6-1 with TRBJ1-3, with unresolved D. The ends were cut back, 0 bases at V and 5 bases at J, with 11 bases in the middle. CDR3 length: 15 amino acids. Germline loops: CDR1 MNHNS, CDR2 SASEGT. In DNA form, the CDR3 reads TGTGCCAGCAGTGAAGCGGCGGGAGCTCGAAACACCATATATTTT. It yields the protein CASSEAAGARNTIYF.

This clone was recorded once. The V and J genes are TRBV15 and TRBJ2-7; a weak D match, TRBD1 (5 bases). The CDR3 runs 14 residues. The germline CDR1 and CDR2 sequences are LNHNV and YYDKDF (reference sequence). The V gene lost 0 bases and the J gene lost 6 bases, with 12 bases spanning the gap. The CDR3 DNA sequence: TGTGCCACCAGCAGAGACAGGGTGGGGCTCGAGCAGTACTTC. Protein product: CATSRDRVGLEQYF.

The chain has TRBV7-9 and TRBJ2-5; 9 bases line up with TRBD1. V trimming: 5 bases; J trimming: 4 bases; junction bases outside the gene matches: 8. Germline V lookup: CDR1 SEHNR, CDR2 FQNEAQ (reference sequence). The CDR3 loop spans 15 amino acids. The CDR3 sequence: CASSPRQGGRETQYF. The CDR3 region has the DNA TGTGCCAGCAGCCCCCGACAGGGGGGAAGAGAGACCCAGTACTTC.

This chain joins TRBV4-1 and TRBJ1-4; D is perhaps TRBD1 (6 bases). The CDR3 totals 16 residues. Trimming removed 1 base at V and 6 bases at J, with 15 bases between. Germline V gene data show CDR1 as MGHRA and CDR2 as YSYEKL. CDR3 nucleotide sequence: TGCGCCAGCAGCCAAGGGACAGAAGGGTTCGATGAAAAACTGTTTTTT. It encodes CASSQGTEGFDEKLFF.

The chain has TRBV29-1 and TRBJ2-4, with a possible D match to TRBD1 (5 bases). The germline CDR1 and CDR2 sequences are SQVTM and ANQGSEA. The CDR3 sequence is 10 residues long. Trimming pared 4 bases from V and 7 bases from J, leaving 5 bases between. The CDR3 DNA reads TGCAGCGTTGGGGGCAACATTCAGTACTTC. Its translation: CSVGGNIQYF.

The chain carries TRBV5-6 and TRBJ1-6; D is possibly TRBD1 (5 bases). V lost 3 bases to trimming and J lost 8 bases, with 15 bases between them. The germline V gene has CDR1 SGHDT and CDR2 YYEEEE. CDR3 length equals 15 residues. The CDR3, as DNA: TGTGCCAGCAGCTCGGACAATTGGGTAGATTCACCCCTCCACTTT. As protein: CASSSDNWVDSPLHF.

The chain carries TRBV29-1 and TRBJ1-2; TRBD1 matches at 9 bases. The CDR3 consists of 14 residues. J gave up 6 bases and V 6 bases, and 11 bases lay outside the gene matches. Looked up from germline, CDR1 is SQVTM and CDR2 is ANQGSEA. CDR3: CSVSAGQGENGYTF. The DNA of the CDR3 is TGCAGCGTGAGCGCGGGACAGGGTGAGAATGGCTACACCTTC.

The chain joins TRBV11-2 to TRBJ1-6; no firm D call. V was shortened by 2 bases and J by 11 bases, with 10 bases between the two germline ends. CDR1 is SGHAT and CDR2 is FQNNGV in the germline V gene. CDR3 length: 13 residues. The CDR3 bases are TGTGCCAGCAGCTTACCTACGGCGGCACCCCTCCACTTT. It encodes CASSLPTAAPLHF.

The V and J genes are TRBV7-9 and TRBJ1-2; D remains unclear. The CDR3 has 15 residues. Germline CDR1 SEHNR, CDR2 FQNEAQ (reference sequence). V was shortened by 5 bases and J by 4 bases, with 17 bases between the two germline ends. CDR3 region: CASSPPVGGFYGYTF. The CDR3 DNA reads as TGTGCCAGCAGCCCCCCAGTTGGAGGATTCTATGGCTACACCTTC.

The chain is built from TRBV7-9 and TRBJ1-1; 8 bases align to TRBD1. Germline V gene sequence: CDR1 SEHNR, CDR2 FQNEAQ (reference sequence). V trimming: 0 bases; J trimming: 5 bases; junction bases outside the gene matches: 5. The CDR3 loop spans 15 amino acids. CDR3 sequence reads: CASSLATGGRTEAFF. CDR3 DNA sequence: TGTGCCAGCAGCTTAGCCACAGGGGGTCGGACTGAAGCTTTCTTT.

The V gene is TRBV5-1, the J gene TRBJ1-4; no clear D gene. There are 14 residues in the CDR3. CDR1 and CDR2 (germline): SGHRS, YFSETQ. Between the trimmed V and J ends, which lost 0 bases and 11 bases, there was a span of 14 bases. DNA of the CDR3: TGCGCCAGCAGCTTGGAGGTGGGCCGCGGGAAACTGTTTTTT. Its protein is CASSLEVGRGKLFF.

The rearrangement joins TRBV4-1 to TRBJ2-3; the D is unclear. Germline lookup yields CDR1 MGHRA and CDR2 YSYEKL. CDR3 length equals 16 residues. The ends were cut back, 5 bases at V and 5 bases at J, with 20 bases in the middle. CDR3 amino acids: CASSSHRRSDGDTQYF. DNA of the CDR3: TGCGCCAGCAGCAGTCACAGACGATCTGACGGAGATACGCAGTATTTT.

The chain uses TRBV15 and TRBJ1-4; D perhaps matches TRBD1 (5 bases). Trimming removed 3 bases at V and 8 bases at J, with 7 bases between. Per germline, CDR1 LNHNV and CDR2 YYDKDF (reference sequence). The CDR3 length is 12 residues. CDR3 loop: CATSRTVEKLFF. For the CDR3, the DNA is TGTGCCACCAGCAGGACAGTAGAAAAACTGTTTTTT.